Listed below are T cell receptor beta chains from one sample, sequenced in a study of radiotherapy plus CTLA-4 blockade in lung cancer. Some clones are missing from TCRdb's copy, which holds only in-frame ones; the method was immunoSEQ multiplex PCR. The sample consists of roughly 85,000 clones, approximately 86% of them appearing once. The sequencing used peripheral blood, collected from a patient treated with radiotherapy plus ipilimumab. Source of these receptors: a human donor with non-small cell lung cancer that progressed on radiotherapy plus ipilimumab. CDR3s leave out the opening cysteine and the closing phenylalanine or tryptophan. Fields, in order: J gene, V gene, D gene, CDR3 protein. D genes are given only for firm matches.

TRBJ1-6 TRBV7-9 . ASSLQGINSPLH
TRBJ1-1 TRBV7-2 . ASSGMSGATEAF
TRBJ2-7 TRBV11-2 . ASSHTVLYEQY
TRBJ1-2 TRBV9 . ASSGLQGYGYT
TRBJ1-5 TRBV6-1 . ASSDVSNQPQH
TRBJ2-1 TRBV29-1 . SVATFGTYGRLRNEQF
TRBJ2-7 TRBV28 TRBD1 ASGTGTREQY
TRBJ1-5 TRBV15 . ATNQFAGQPQH
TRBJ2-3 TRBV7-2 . ASGRGQSTDTQY
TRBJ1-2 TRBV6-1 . ASRPGQWGVSGYT
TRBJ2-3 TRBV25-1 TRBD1 ASSESGGGTDTQY
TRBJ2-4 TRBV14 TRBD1 ASSQEGDRGRNIQY
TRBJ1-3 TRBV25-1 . ASSEEGDGNTIY
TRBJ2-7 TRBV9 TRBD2 ASSPSGRAHYEQY
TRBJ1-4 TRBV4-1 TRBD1 ASSKDRATNEKLF
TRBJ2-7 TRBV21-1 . ASSKSFRQHRGGYEQY
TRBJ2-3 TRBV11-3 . ASSFGRAEDTQY
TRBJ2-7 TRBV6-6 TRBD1 ASSSPGQGTYEQY
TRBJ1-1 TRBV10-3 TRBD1 AISDQQGLNTEAF
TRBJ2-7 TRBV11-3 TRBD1 ASSPSWGQSYEQY
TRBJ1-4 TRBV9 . ASSVGGWDEKLF
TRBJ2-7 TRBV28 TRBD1 ASSVPTGFKYEQY
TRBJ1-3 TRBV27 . ASRQDGLSGNTIY
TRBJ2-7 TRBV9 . ASSATRGPTPRIEQY
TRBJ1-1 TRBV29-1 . SVGNTEAF
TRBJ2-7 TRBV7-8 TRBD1 ASSLSRQGPSY
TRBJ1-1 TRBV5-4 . ASSSPAVETEAF
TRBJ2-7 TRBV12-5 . ASGLVPAGPYEQY
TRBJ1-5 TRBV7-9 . ASSLNSNQPQH
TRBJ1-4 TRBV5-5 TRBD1 ASSLTGDNEKLF
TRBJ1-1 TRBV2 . ASRVQGNTEAF
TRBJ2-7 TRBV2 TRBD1 ASRPGQGDYEQY
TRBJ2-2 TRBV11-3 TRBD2 ASIGAGGHTGELF
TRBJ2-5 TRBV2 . ASSERGGRAETQY
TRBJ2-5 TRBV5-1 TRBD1 ASSPGQGRETQY
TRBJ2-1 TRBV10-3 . AISELSYNEQF
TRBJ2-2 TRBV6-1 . ASSEERRLPGGELF
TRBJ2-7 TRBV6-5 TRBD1 ASRSGQTYEQY
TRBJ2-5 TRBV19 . ASRPVTGTPNQETQY
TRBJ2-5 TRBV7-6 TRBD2 ASSLSAGGHETQY